The 8 T cell receptor beta chains listed next were all sequenced from one sample in a study of cytomegalovirus exposure and HLA in healthy donors (dated 2017 in TCRdb). Libraries were made using the immunoSEQ multiplex PCR assay. The multiplex PCR relied on a mix of 60 forward primers for TCR Vbeta segments and 13 reverse primers for TCR Jbeta segments. TCRdb obtained this table from immuneACCESS and retained in-frame rearrangements with V and J assigned. These tables miss some clones; where compared with another copy, unresolved V genes account for less than half of the shortfall, and the remainder is unexplained. In all, the sample holds more than 150,000 clones, and about 82% of those were seen once. 1% of the sample is taken by the ten largest. Input material: PBMCs. These receptors all stem from a woman aged 50 to 65 in good health and CMV-seropositive.

The gene calls are TRBV5-1 and TRBJ2-3; D possibly corresponds to TRBD2 (6 bases). V was cut by 3 bases and J by 4 bases, with 18 bases left in between. The germline gives CDR1 SGHRS, CDR2 YFSETQ. This CDR3 contains 16 residues. CDR3 in DNA: TGCGCCAGCAGCTCGATGACTAGAAATCCCCCAGATACGCAGTATTTT. It encodes CASSSMTRNPPDTQYF.

V and J are TRBV18 and TRBJ2-5; 10 bases are a match to TRBD2. The CDR3 length is 15 residues. With V trimmed by 6 bases and J by 3 bases, 7 bases remained unmatched. CDR1 KGHSH and CDR2 LQKENI come from the germline V gene. CDR3 loop: CASSSLAGAKETQYF. The CDR3 DNA sequence: TGTGCCAGCTCCTCCCTAGCGGGAGCCAAAGAGACCCAGTACTTC. Together with reference TRBV18 and TRBJ2-5, the CDR3 gives the full variable domain: NAGVMQNPRHLVRRRGQEARLRCSPMKGHSHVYWYRQLPEEGLKFMVYLQKENIIDESGMPKERFSAEFPKEGPSILRIQQVVRGDSAAYFCASSSLAGAKETQYFGPGTRLLVL.

This chain uses TRBV7-2 with TRBJ1-1; D ambiguous. The CDR3 contains 14 residues. CDR1 is SGHTA and CDR2 is FQGNSA in the germline V gene. Trimming cost V 5 bases and J 5 bases, with 15 bases left between them. CDR3 loop: CASSPLGRRTEAFF. Here the CDR3 DNA reads TGTGCCAGCAGCCCCCTGGGGAGGCGAACTGAAGCTTTCTTT.

The chain uses TRBV5-4 and TRBJ2-2; 8 bases line up with TRBD2. The CDR3 totals 18 residues. Germline trimming cut 4 bases from V and 3 bases from J; bases unmatched to any gene: 14. The germline V gene encodes CDR1 SGHNT and CDR2 YYREEE (reference sequence). The DNA of the CDR3 is TGTGCCAGCAGCCCTACCTTAGGACTAGCTAGGGACACCGGGGAGCTGTTTTTT. Amino acids: CASSPTLGLARDTGELFF.

CDR3 DNA sequence: TGCAGCGTTTCGCCCCGACTAGCGGGAGGGCCGGGGGCTGGAGATACGCAGTATTTT. Translating it yields CSVSPRLAGGPGAGDTQYF. The chain is built from TRBV29-1 and TRBJ2-3; 14 positions agree with TRBD2. CDR1 is SQVTM, CDR2 ANQGSEA, per germline. Trimming at V came to 5 bases and at J to 5 bases, leaving 18 bases not matched to a gene. CDR3 length equals 19 residues.

V gene TRBV30 combines with J gene TRBJ2-3; 12 positions match TRBD2. Trimming at V came to 3 bases and at J to 0 bases, leaving 10 bases not matched to a gene. The CDR3 is made up of 18 amino acids. The germline V gene encodes CDR1 GTSNPN and CDR2 SVGIG (reference sequence). The CDR3 reads CAWSQGLAGVTSTDTQYF. CDR3 DNA sequence: TGTGCCTGGAGCCAGGGACTAGCGGGTGTTACTAGCACAGATACGCAGTATTTT.

The V call is TRBV19, the J call TRBJ2-1; D gene uncertain. Trimming took off 3 bases at V and 12 bases at J, with 12 bases between the two ends. This CDR3 contains 12 residues. CDR1 is LNHDA and CDR2 is SQIVND in the germline V gene (reference sequence). The CDR3 coding sequence is TGTGCCAGTAGTATCGAACAGTCTGGGCAGTTCTTC. It encodes CASSIEQSGQFF.

This sequence joins TRBV19 and TRBJ1-5, with D uncertain. The V gene's germline CDR1 is LNHDA and CDR2 SQIVND (reference sequence). The ends were cut back, 0 bases at V and 5 bases at J, with 8 bases in the middle. The CDR3 loop spans 14 amino acids. This chain's CDR3 is CASSIDSRYQPQHF. The CDR3 nucleotides are TGTGCCAGTAGTATAGATTCGCGTTATCAGCCCCAGCATTTT.